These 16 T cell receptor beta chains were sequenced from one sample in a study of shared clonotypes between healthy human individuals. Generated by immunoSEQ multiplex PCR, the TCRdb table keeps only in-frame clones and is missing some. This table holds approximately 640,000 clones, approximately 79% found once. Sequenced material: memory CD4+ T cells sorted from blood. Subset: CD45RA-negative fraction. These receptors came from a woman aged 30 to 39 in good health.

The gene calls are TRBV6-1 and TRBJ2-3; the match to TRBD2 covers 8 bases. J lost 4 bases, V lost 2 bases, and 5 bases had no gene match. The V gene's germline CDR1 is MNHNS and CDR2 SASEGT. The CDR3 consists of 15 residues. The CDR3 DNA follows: TGTGCCAGCAGTGAACGGCCGGGAGGGCCAGATACGCAGTATTTT. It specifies CASSERPGGPDTQYF.

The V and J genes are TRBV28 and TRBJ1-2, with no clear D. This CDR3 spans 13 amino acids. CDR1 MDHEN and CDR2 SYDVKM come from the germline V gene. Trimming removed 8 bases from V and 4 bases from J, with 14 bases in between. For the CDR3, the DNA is TGTGCCAGCGCTGGGTGGACCGGCTATGGCTACACCTTC. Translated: CASAGWTGYGYTF.

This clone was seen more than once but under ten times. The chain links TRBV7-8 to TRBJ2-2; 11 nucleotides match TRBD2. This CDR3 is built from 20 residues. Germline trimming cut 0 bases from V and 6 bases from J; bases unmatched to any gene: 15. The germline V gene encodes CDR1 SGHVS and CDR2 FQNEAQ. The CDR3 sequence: CASSLAALAGASSSPGELFF. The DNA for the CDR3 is TGTGCCAGCAGCTTAGCCGCACTAGCGGGAGCTTCTTCGTCCCCCGGGGAGCTGTTTTTT.

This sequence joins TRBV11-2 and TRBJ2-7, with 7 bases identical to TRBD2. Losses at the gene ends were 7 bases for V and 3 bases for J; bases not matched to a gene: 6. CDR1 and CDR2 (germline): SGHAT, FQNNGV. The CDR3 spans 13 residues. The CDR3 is CASTFERGYEQYF. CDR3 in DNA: TGTGCCAGCACATTCGAGCGGGGCTACGAGCAGTACTTC.

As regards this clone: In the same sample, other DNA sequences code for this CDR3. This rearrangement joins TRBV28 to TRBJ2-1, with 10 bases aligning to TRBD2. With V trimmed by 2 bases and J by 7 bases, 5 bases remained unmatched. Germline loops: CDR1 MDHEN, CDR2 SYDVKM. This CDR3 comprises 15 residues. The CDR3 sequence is CASSLVAGGRNEQFF. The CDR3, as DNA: TGTGCCAGCAGTTTAGTAGCGGGAGGTCGGAATGAGCAGTTCTTC.

CDR3 nucleotide sequence: TGTGCCAGCAGCACCCCTTCGGGGGGGCTGAACACTGAAGCTTTCTTT. Translated, it gives CASSTPSGGLNTEAFF. The rearrangement uses TRBV9 and TRBJ1-1, with D possibly matching TRBD1 (6 bases). Looked up from germline, CDR1 is SGDLS and CDR2 is YYNGEE. This CDR3 spans 16 amino acids. The V end lost 4 bases, the J end lost 0 bases, and 16 bases lay between the germline ends. Full variable domain (missing parts from reference TRBV9 and TRBJ1-1): DSGVTQTPKHLITATGQRVTLRCSPRSGDLSVYWYQQSLDQGLQFLIQYYNGEERAKGNILERFSAQQFPDLHSELNLSSLELGDSALYFCASSTPSGGLNTEAFFGQGTRLTVV.

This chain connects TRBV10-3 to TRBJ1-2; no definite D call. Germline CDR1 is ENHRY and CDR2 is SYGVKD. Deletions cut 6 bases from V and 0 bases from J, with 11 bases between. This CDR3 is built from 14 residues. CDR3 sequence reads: CAIRGYGTNYGYTF. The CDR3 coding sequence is TGTGCCATCAGGGGGTATGGGACTAACTATGGCTACACCTTC.

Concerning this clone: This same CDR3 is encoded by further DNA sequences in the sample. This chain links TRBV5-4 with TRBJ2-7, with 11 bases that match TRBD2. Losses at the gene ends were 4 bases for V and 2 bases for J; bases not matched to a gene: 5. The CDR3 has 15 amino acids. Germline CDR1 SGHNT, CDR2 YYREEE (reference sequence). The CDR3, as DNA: TGTGCCAGCAGCCCAGGGACTAGCGGACCCTACGAGCAGTACTTC. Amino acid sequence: CASSPGTSGPYEQYF.

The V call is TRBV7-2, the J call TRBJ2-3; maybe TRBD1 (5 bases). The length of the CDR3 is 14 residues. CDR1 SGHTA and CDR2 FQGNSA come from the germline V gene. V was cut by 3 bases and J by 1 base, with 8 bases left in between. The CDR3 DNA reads TGTGCCAGCAGCTTCAGGGTTGGCACAGATACGCAGTATTTT. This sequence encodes CASSFRVGTDTQYF. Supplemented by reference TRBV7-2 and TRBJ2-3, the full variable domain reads GAGVSQSPSNKVTEKGKDVELRCDPISGHTALYWYRQSLGQGLEFLIYFQGNSAPDKSGLPSDRFSAERTGGSVSTLTIQRTQQEDSAVYLCASSFRVGTDTQYFGPGTRLTVL.

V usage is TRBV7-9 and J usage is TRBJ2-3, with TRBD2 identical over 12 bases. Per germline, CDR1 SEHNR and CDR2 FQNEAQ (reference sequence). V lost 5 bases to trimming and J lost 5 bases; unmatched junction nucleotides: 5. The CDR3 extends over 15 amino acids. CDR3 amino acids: CASSPRLAGVDTQYF. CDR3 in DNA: TGTGCCAGCAGCCCAAGACTAGCGGGAGTAGATACGCAGTATTTT.

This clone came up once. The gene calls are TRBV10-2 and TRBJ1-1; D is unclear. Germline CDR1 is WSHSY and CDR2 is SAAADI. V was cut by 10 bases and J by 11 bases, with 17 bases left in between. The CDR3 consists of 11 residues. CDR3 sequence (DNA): TGCGCCACCCGCTCCCCGGCATGGGCTTTCTTT. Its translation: CATRSPAWAFF.

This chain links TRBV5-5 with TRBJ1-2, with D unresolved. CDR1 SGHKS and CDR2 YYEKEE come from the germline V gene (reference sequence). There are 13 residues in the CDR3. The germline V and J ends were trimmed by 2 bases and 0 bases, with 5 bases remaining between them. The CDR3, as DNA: TGTGCCAGCAGCTTCGCAACTAACTATGGCTACACCTTC. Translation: CASSFATNYGYTF.

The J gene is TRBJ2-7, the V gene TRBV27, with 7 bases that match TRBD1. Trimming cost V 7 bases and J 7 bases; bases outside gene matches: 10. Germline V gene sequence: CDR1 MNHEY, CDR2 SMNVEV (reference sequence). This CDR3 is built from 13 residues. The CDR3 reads CASTDRVSGEQYF. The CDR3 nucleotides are TGTGCCAGCACCGACAGGGTTTCGGGGGAGCAGTACTTC.

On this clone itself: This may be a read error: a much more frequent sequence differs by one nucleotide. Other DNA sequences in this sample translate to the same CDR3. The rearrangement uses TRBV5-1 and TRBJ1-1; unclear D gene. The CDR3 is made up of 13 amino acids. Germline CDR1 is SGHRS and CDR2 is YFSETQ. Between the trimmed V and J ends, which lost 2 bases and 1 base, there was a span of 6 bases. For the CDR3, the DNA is TGCGCCAGCAGCTTTGAAGGGAACACTGAAGCTTTCTTT. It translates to CASSFEGNTEAFF.

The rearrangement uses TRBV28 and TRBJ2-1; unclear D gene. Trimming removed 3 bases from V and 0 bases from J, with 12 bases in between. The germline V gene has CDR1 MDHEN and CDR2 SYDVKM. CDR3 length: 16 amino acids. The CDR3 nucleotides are TGTGCCAGCAGTTTCTTCGACACAGTCTCCTACAATGAGCAGTTCTTC. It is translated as CASSFFDTVSYNEQFF.

CDR3 loop: CASSPSGGIQPQHF. CDR3 sequence (DNA): TGTGCCAGCAGCCCCTCGGGGGGGATCCAGCCCCAGCATTTT. The chain links TRBV7-2 to TRBJ1-5; TRBD1 is a possible D gene (5 bases). This CDR3 is built from 14 residues. The V end was cut by 5 bases, the J end by 7 bases, with 15 bases between. Looked up from germline, CDR1 is SGHTA and CDR2 is FQGNSA.